Sequencing of this TCR beta chain was carried out in a study of blood T cell repertoires in COVID-19. CDR3 size: 14 residues. Germline CDR1 and CDR2: LNHDA and SQIVND (reference sequence). The V segment lost 9 bases and the J segment 3 bases; nucleotides outside the gene matches: 9. Method: immunoSEQ multiplex PCR; TCRdb's copy keeps in-frame clones and lacks some. The table shows 50,000 to 70,000 clones, with approximately 79% occurring only once. This receptor was taken from a man aged 55 to 70 with acute or convalescent COVID-19. Sequencing used peripheral blood. The chain couples TRBV19 to TRBJ1-2, with TRBD1 matching 8 bases. In DNA, the CDR3 is TGTGCCAGCAACCAGGGGGCGGGGGACTATGGCTACACCTTC. Its protein product is CASNQGAGDYGYTF.